These 3 T cell receptor beta chains originate from one sample sequenced in a study of blood T cell repertoires in COVID-19. TCRdb's copy holds only in-frame clones and misses some; the assay was immunoSEQ multiplex PCR. There are about 300,000 clones in the sample; around 87% occur only once, and over 1% lies in the top ten. The sequencing input was peripheral blood. The origin of the receptors is a man aged 70-80 years with acute or convalescent COVID-19.

J is TRBJ1-6 and V is TRBV10-3, with 9 bases fitting TRBD1. The CDR3 runs to 17 residues. Losses at the gene ends were 4 bases for V and 7 bases for J; bases not matched to a gene: 11. Per the germline V gene, CDR1 is ENHRY and CDR2 is SYGVKD. CDR3 sequence reads: CAISAQAGQGYNSPLHF. The CDR3 DNA reads TGTGCCATCAGTGCACAGGCGGGACAGGGCTACAATTCACCCCTCCACTTT.

The rearrangement joins TRBV19 to TRBJ2-5, with 8 bases lining up with TRBD2. The CDR3 loop spans 15 amino acids. The germline CDR1 and CDR2 sequences are LNHDA and SQIVND (reference sequence). With V trimmed by 5 bases and J by 2 bases, 7 bases remained unmatched. The CDR3 loop reads CASSPPGGRQETQYF. DNA for the CDR3: TGTGCCAGTAGTCCGCCGGGAGGGAGGCAAGAGACCCAGTACTTC.

J is TRBJ1-2 and V is TRBV29-1; 8 positions match TRBD1. Looked up from germline, CDR1 is SQVTM and CDR2 is ANQGSEA. The CDR3 is 12 amino acids. V shed 7 bases and J 5 bases; nucleotides not matched to a gene: 6. CDR3 sequence reads: CSAPDREYGYTF. As DNA, the CDR3 is TGCAGCGCCCCGGACAGGGAATATGGCTACACCTTC.